Below are 7 T cell receptor beta chains sequenced from a single sample in a study of T cells generated in artificial thymic organoids. Semi-nested PCR with reverse primers in the TRAC or TRBC constant regions amplified each chain separately. TCRdb re-derived calls from the 5' RACE reads in MiXCR, one entry per CDR3 protein. The sample lists some 5,100 distinct CDR3 sequences; 20% to 30% were seen once. No antigens are known for them. Artificial thymic organoids aggregated human hematopoietic stem and progenitor cells with human DLL1-expressing MS5 murine stromal cells. FACS-sorted CD34+CD3- hematopoietic stem and progenitor cells, with residual T cells removed, seeded the organoids. Sequences were obtained from naive CD8+ T cells grown in artificial thymic organoids from cord blood stem and progenitor cells. This sample's subset: CD3+TCRalphabeta+CD8SP T cells; for blood, CD45RO-CCR7+ naive CD8+ T cells. The receptors were gathered from a human donor who gave cord blood stem cells for thymic organoid culture, a cardiac surgery patient who gave postnatal thymus, or a blood donor (not recorded which).

This clonotype came up many times. The J gene is TRBJ2-7, the V gene TRBV24-1; 8 bases are shared with TRBD1. CDR1 and CDR2 (germline): KGHDR, SFDVKD. This CDR3 contains 15 residues. With V trimmed by 3 bases and J by 5 bases, 8 bases remained unmatched. The DNA of the CDR3 is TGTGCCACCAGTGATCCCTCCGAGACAGGGGACGAGCAGTACTTC. It is translated as CATSDPSETGDEQYF.

This clonotype was found a few times. The CDR3 is CAISRMPRRAQYF. CDR3 DNA: TGTGCCATCAGTCGCATGCCCCGGAGGGCCCAGTACTTC. The chain uses TRBV10-3 and TRBJ2-5; tentative D call: TRBD2 (6 bases). Between the trimmed V and J ends, which lost 5 bases and 9 bases, there was a span of 16 bases. This CDR3 is 13 amino acids long. Germline values: CDR1 ENHRY, CDR2 SYGVKD.

This clonotype was counted at least ten times. V and J are TRBV11-2 and TRBJ2-7; D remains ambiguous. CDR1 and CDR2 (germline): SGHAT, FQNNGV. This CDR3 spans 12 amino acids. With 5 bases removed from V and 7 bases from J, the gap between germline ends came to 12 bases. Here the CDR3 reads CASSPHCLEQYF. CDR3 bases: TGTGCCAGCAGCCCGCATTGCCTGGAGCAGTACTTC. Full variable domain (missing parts from reference TRBV11-2 and TRBJ2-7): EAGVAQSPRYKIIEKRQSVAFWCNPISGHATLYWYQQILGQGPKLLIQFQNNGVVDDSQLPKDRFSAERLKGVDSTLKIQPAKLEDSAVYLCASSPHCLEQYFGPGTRLTVT.

On this clonotype itself: It is unclear where the CDR3 begins or ends on the DNA, so no DNA is shown, and the CDR3 is as TCRdb lists it. This sequence joins TRBV11-1 and TRBJ2-1; TRBD1 reflects the table's D call only, with no check against the DNA. The CDR3 region is 14 residues in length, termini included. The germline V gene has CDR1 SGHAT and CDR2 FQDESV (reference sequence). This chain's CDR3 is CASSVGQGSSPLHF.

This clonotype is deemed medium-sized. The V gene is TRBV11-3, the J gene TRBJ2-2; unclear D gene. This CDR3 region has 13 residues. Trimming took 5 bases from V and 7 from J, leaving 11 bases between them. Germline CDR1 is SGHNT and CDR2 is YENEEA. CDR3 nucleotides: TGTGCCAGCAGCACATCAAGGAACGGGGAGCTGTTTTTT. As protein: CASSTSRNGELFF.

This clonotype is medium-sized in the sample. The rearrangement joins TRBV4-2 to TRBJ2-4; TRBD2 matches 10 bases. V gave up 1 base and J gave up 1 base; unmatched junction bases: 7. The germline gives CDR1 LGHNA, CDR2 YNFKEQ. The CDR3 totals 18 residues. CDR3 bases: TGTGCCAGCAGCCAAGCGGCTAGCGGGAGATGCGCCAAAAACATTCAGTACTTC. Its translation: CASSQAASGRCAKNIQYF.

This clonotype turned up a few times. Being one base from a much bigger clone, this may be a read error. J is TRBJ2-6 and V is TRBV12-5, with D possibly TRBD2 on 5 matching bases. The CDR3 length is 16 residues. The germline V gene has CDR1 LGHNT and CDR2 FRNRAP. In DNA form, the CDR3 reads TGTGTTAGTGGTCCCGGGGTGCGGTCCGGGGCCAACGTCCTGACTTTC. Protein: CVSGPGVRSGANVLTF.